This is a list of T cell receptor beta chains from one sample in a study of tumor-infiltrating lymphocytes in localized non-small cell lung cancer. Assay: immunoSEQ multiplex PCR; the TCRdb copy retains only in-frame clones and omits some. The sample gives about 29,000 clones, roughly 85% of which show up once; around 2% is in the top ten. Sequences were obtained from lung tumor tissue. The receptors were sampled from a human donor with non-small cell lung cancer. CDR3s include the opening cysteine and the closing phenylalanine or tryptophan. Each record gives: CDR3 length, J gene, D gene, clone size, V gene, CDR3 protein, CDR3 DNA. A D gene is named only where the DNA matches it firmly. Clone size is given for some rows only: seen once, a few or many times, or a class if the clone is expanded.

len: 15; j_gene: TRBJ2-1; d_gene: TRBD1; abundance: once; v_gene: TRBV6-5; CDR3aa: CASSRDRDSYNEQFF; CDR3nt: TGTGCCAGCAGTAGGGACAGGGACTCCTACAATGAGCAGTTCTTC
len: 14; j_gene: TRBJ1-2; d_gene: .; abundance: .; v_gene: TRBV15; CDR3aa: CATRRSRGLGGYTF; CDR3nt: TGTGCCACCAGGAGATCCAGGGGTTTGGGTGGCTACACCTTC
len: 15; j_gene: TRBJ2-1; d_gene: TRBD2; abundance: .; v_gene: TRBV4-3; CDR3aa: CASSLLRGGNNEQFF; CDR3nt: TGCGCCAGCAGCCTACTGCGGGGGGGTAACAATGAGCAGTTCTTC
len: 17; j_gene: TRBJ1-1; d_gene: TRBD1; abundance: .; v_gene: TRBV5-4; CDR3aa: CASSFDRVGVGFTEAFF; CDR3nt: TGTGCCAGCAGCTTCGACAGGGTTGGAGTGGGGTTCACTGAAGCTTTCTTT
len: 12; j_gene: TRBJ1-1; d_gene: .; abundance: .; v_gene: TRBV6-5; CDR3aa: CASSSQWAEAFF; CDR3nt: TGTGCCAGCAGTTCCCAATGGGCTGAAGCTTTCTTT
len: 15; j_gene: TRBJ2-5; d_gene: .; abundance: few; v_gene: TRBV6-1; CDR3aa: CASSSGRNDRETQYF; CDR3nt: TGTGCCAGCAGCTCGGGACGGAATGACCGAGAGACCCAGTACTTC
len: 15; j_gene: TRBJ2-5; d_gene: TRBD2; abundance: .; v_gene: TRBV29-1; CDR3aa: CSVAAGTSSAETQYF; CDR3nt: TGCAGCGTTGCGGCGGGGACTAGCTCGGCGGAGACCCAGTACTTC
len: 15; j_gene: TRBJ1-6; d_gene: .; abundance: .; v_gene: TRBV30; CDR3aa: CAWSVGAGTYSPLHF; CDR3nt: TGTGCCTGGAGTGTAGGCGCAGGGACCTATTCACCCCTCCACTTT
len: 12; j_gene: TRBJ2-2; d_gene: .; abundance: .; v_gene: TRBV2; CDR3aa: CASSSDTGELFF; CDR3nt: TGTGCCAGCAGTTCAGACACCGGGGAGCTGTTTTTT
len: 11; j_gene: TRBJ2-1; d_gene: .; abundance: .; v_gene: TRBV30; CDR3aa: CAWSERIEQFF; CDR3nt: TGTGCCTGGAGTGAGAGGATTGAGCAGTTCTTC
len: 15; j_gene: TRBJ1-1; d_gene: .; abundance: .; v_gene: TRBV14; CDR3aa: CASSQAGNLNTEAFF; CDR3nt: TGTGCCAGCAGCCAAGCAGGGAACCTGAACACTGAAGCTTTCTTT
len: 14; j_gene: TRBJ2-7; d_gene: TRBD1; abundance: .; v_gene: TRBV2; CDR3aa: CASSLGQGRYEQYF; CDR3nt: TGTGCCAGCAGTCTGGGACAGGGGAGATACGAGCAGTACTTC
len: 13; j_gene: TRBJ1-5; d_gene: .; abundance: .; v_gene: TRBV2; CDR3aa: CASRRDNNQPQHF; CDR3nt: TGTGCCAGCAGGAGGGACAACAATCAGCCCCAGCATTTT
len: 16; j_gene: TRBJ2-2; d_gene: .; abundance: .; v_gene: TRBV5-4; CDR3aa: CASSLALGGGTGELFF; CDR3nt: TGTGCCAGCAGCTTGGCCCTCGGGGGCGGGACCGGGGAGCTGTTTTTT
len: 15; j_gene: TRBJ2-5; d_gene: TRBD2; abundance: .; v_gene: TRBV4-1; CDR3aa: CASSQVLAGGETQYF; CDR3nt: TGCGCCAGCAGCCAAGTATTAGCGGGGGGAGAGACCCAGTACTTC
len: 13; j_gene: TRBJ2-3; d_gene: .; abundance: .; v_gene: TRBV10-3; CDR3aa: CASNSLSTDTQYF; CDR3nt: TGTGCCAGCAATAGCTTAAGCACAGATACGCAGTATTTT
len: 16; j_gene: TRBJ2-7; d_gene: TRBD1; abundance: .; v_gene: TRBV9; CDR3aa: CASSVATGGSAYEQYF; CDR3nt: TGTGCCAGCAGCGTAGCCACAGGGGGTTCAGCCTACGAGCAGTACTTC
len: 17; j_gene: TRBJ2-3; d_gene: .; abundance: .; v_gene: TRBV29-1; CDR3aa: CSVEGGRGSSSTDTQYF; CDR3nt: TGCAGCGTTGAAGGGGGGCGGGGGAGTTCTAGCACAGATACGCAGTATTTT
len: 17; j_gene: TRBJ1-4; d_gene: .; abundance: .; v_gene: TRBV27; CDR3aa: CASSLVYSPTTNEKLFF; CDR3nt: TGTGCCAGCAGTCTTGTGTATTCCCCCACAACTAATGAAAAACTGTTTTTT
len: 13; j_gene: TRBJ2-7; d_gene: .; abundance: .; v_gene: TRBV5-1; CDR3aa: CASSGVGGLEQYF; CDR3nt: TGCGCCAGCAGCGGGGTAGGGGGGCTAGAGCAGTACTTC
len: 16; j_gene: TRBJ1-1; d_gene: .; abundance: once; v_gene: TRBV9; CDR3aa: CASSVRDGRVNTEAFF; CDR3nt: TGTGCCAGCAGCGTCAGGGATGGACGGGTGAACACTGAAGCTTTCTTT
len: 16; j_gene: TRBJ1-4; d_gene: TRBD1; abundance: .; v_gene: TRBV7-9; CDR3aa: CASSPRQGPTEEKLFF; CDR3nt: TGTGCCAGCAGCCCCAGACAGGGCCCCACGGAGGAAAAACTGTTTTTT
len: 13; j_gene: TRBJ2-7; d_gene: .; abundance: .; v_gene: TRBV7-3; CDR3aa: CASSLGEPYEQYF; CDR3nt: TGTGCCAGCAGCTTAGGGGAACCCTACGAGCAGTACTTC
len: 12; j_gene: TRBJ1-1; d_gene: TRBD1; abundance: few; v_gene: TRBV5-4; CDR3aa: CASSATGSEAFF; CDR3nt: TGTGCCAGCAGCGCGACAGGGTCTGAAGCTTTCTTT
len: 16; j_gene: TRBJ1-1; d_gene: .; abundance: few; v_gene: TRBV6-6; CDR3aa: CASSYGHQHMNTEAFF; CDR3nt: TGTGCCAGCAGTTACGGCCACCAGCACATGAACACTGAAGCTTTCTTT
len: 14; j_gene: TRBJ1-4; d_gene: .; abundance: .; v_gene: TRBV7-9; CDR3aa: CASSLSQGGGKLFF; CDR3nt: TGTGCCAGCAGCTTAAGTCAGGGAGGAGGGAAACTGTTTTTT
len: 12; j_gene: TRBJ2-7; d_gene: TRBD1; abundance: .; v_gene: TRBV10-3; CDR3aa: CAISYRGDEQYF; CDR3nt: TGTGCCATCAGTTACAGGGGCGACGAGCAGTACTTC
len: 14; j_gene: TRBJ1-6; d_gene: TRBD1; abundance: .; v_gene: TRBV6-5; CDR3aa: CASTSQGAFSPLHF; CDR3nt: TGTGCCAGCACCTCACAGGGGGCGTTTTCACCCCTCCACTTT
len: 14; j_gene: TRBJ1-5; d_gene: TRBD1; abundance: .; v_gene: TRBV2; CDR3aa: CASSETDRAQPQHF; CDR3nt: TGTGCCAGCAGTGAAACGGACAGGGCCCAGCCCCAGCATTTT
len: 11; j_gene: TRBJ1-2; d_gene: .; abundance: .; v_gene: TRBV29-1; CDR3aa: CSAHYSGGYTF; CDR3nt: TGCAGCGCCCATTACAGCGGAGGCTACACCTTC
len: 16; j_gene: TRBJ1-2; d_gene: .; abundance: .; v_gene: TRBV15; CDR3aa: CATSSPRGGANYGYTF; CDR3nt: TGTGCCACCAGCTCACCAAGGGGAGGGGCCAACTATGGCTACACCTTC
len: 16; j_gene: TRBJ2-3; d_gene: .; abundance: .; v_gene: TRBV7-9; CDR3aa: CASSFSSGLGTDTQYF; CDR3nt: TGTGCCAGCAGCTTTTCTTCGGGGCTAGGAACAGATACGCAGTATTTT
len: 13; j_gene: TRBJ2-7; d_gene: .; abundance: .; v_gene: TRBV18; CDR3aa: CASLQTGGYEQYF; CDR3nt: TGTGCCAGCTTACAGACAGGTGGATACGAGCAGTACTTC
len: 16; j_gene: TRBJ2-3; d_gene: .; abundance: .; v_gene: TRBV4-3; CDR3aa: CASSQDPVGVVDTQYF; CDR3nt: TGCGCCAGCAGCCAAGATCCGGTGGGGGTGGTAGATACGCAGTATTTT
len: 14; j_gene: TRBJ1-1; d_gene: TRBD1; abundance: .; v_gene: TRBV30; CDR3aa: CAWDRGGLNTEAFF; CDR3nt: TGTGCCTGGGACAGGGGGGGCTTGAACACTGAAGCTTTCTTT
len: 14; j_gene: TRBJ1-1; d_gene: .; abundance: .; v_gene: TRBV5-6; CDR3aa: CASSWMTLGTEAFF; CDR3nt: TGTGCCAGCAGCTGGATGACACTGGGGACTGAAGCTTTCTTT
len: 16; j_gene: TRBJ1-6; d_gene: .; abundance: .; v_gene: TRBV9; CDR3aa: CASSVFEGNYNSPLHF; CDR3nt: TGTGCCAGCAGCGTATTTGAGGGGAACTATAATTCACCCCTCCACTTT
len: 14; j_gene: TRBJ1-6; d_gene: TRBD1; abundance: .; v_gene: TRBV2; CDR3aa: CASSEGTGNRPLHF; CDR3nt: TGTGCCAGCAGTGAAGGGACAGGGAATAGGCCCCTCCACTTT
len: 12; j_gene: TRBJ1-1; d_gene: .; abundance: .; v_gene: TRBV7-2; CDR3aa: CASSLGRVGAFF; CDR3nt: TGTGCCAGCAGCTTAGGACGGGTTGGAGCTTTCTTT
len: 17; j_gene: TRBJ2-3; d_gene: TRBD2; abundance: .; v_gene: TRBV5-1; CDR3aa: CASSSQGLAGDTDTQYF; CDR3nt: TGCGCCAGCAGCTCCCAGGGACTAGCGGGGGACACAGATACGCAGTATTTT
len: 18; j_gene: TRBJ2-7; d_gene: TRBD2; abundance: .; v_gene: TRBV27; CDR3aa: CASSLRGRLAGYSYEQYF; CDR3nt: TGTGCCAGCAGTTTAAGGGGCCGACTAGCGGGGTACTCCTACGAGCAGTACTTC
len: 18; j_gene: TRBJ2-5; d_gene: TRBD2; abundance: once; v_gene: TRBV9; CDR3aa: CASSEGLASRSVLETQYF; CDR3nt: TGTGCCAGCAGCGAGGGACTAGCCAGCAGATCTGTTTTAGAGACCCAGTACTTC
len: 15; j_gene: TRBJ2-3; d_gene: .; abundance: .; v_gene: TRBV30; CDR3aa: CAWSVLTHNTDTQYF; CDR3nt: TGTGCCTGGAGTGTCCTGACTCATAACACAGATACGCAGTATTTT
len: 16; j_gene: TRBJ2-1; d_gene: .; abundance: .; v_gene: TRBV4-3; CDR3aa: CASSQDLGGSYNEQFF; CDR3nt: TGCGCCAGCAGCCAAGATCTGGGTGGCTCCTACAATGAGCAGTTCTTC
len: 16; j_gene: TRBJ2-5; d_gene: TRBD1; abundance: .; v_gene: TRBV7-2; CDR3aa: CASSPLGGQGGETQYF; CDR3nt: TGTGCCAGCAGCCCCTTGGGGGGACAGGGGGGAGAGACCCAGTACTTC
len: 14; j_gene: TRBJ1-2; d_gene: TRBD1; abundance: .; v_gene: TRBV9; CDR3aa: CASSVVQGGYGYTF; CDR3nt: TGTGCCAGCAGCGTAGTACAGGGGGGCTATGGCTACACCTTC
len: 11; j_gene: TRBJ2-7; d_gene: .; abundance: .; v_gene: TRBV7-9; CDR3aa: CASSQYYEQYF; CDR3nt: TGTGCCAGCAGCCAGTACTACGAGCAGTACTTC
len: 14; j_gene: TRBJ1-6; d_gene: .; abundance: .; v_gene: TRBV18; CDR3aa: CASSPGPPPGPLHF; CDR3nt: TGTGCCAGCTCACCAGGGCCACCCCCAGGTCCCCTCCACTTT
len: 13; j_gene: TRBJ2-5; d_gene: .; abundance: .; v_gene: TRBV5-1; CDR3aa: CASSRTREETQYF; CDR3nt: TGCGCCAGCAGCCGAACCAGGGAAGAGACCCAGTACTTC
len: 15; j_gene: TRBJ2-1; d_gene: .; abundance: .; v_gene: TRBV4-3; CDR3aa: CASSLLKGPDNEQFF; CDR3nt: TGCGCCAGCAGCCTCCTCAAGGGTCCGGACAATGAGCAGTTCTTC